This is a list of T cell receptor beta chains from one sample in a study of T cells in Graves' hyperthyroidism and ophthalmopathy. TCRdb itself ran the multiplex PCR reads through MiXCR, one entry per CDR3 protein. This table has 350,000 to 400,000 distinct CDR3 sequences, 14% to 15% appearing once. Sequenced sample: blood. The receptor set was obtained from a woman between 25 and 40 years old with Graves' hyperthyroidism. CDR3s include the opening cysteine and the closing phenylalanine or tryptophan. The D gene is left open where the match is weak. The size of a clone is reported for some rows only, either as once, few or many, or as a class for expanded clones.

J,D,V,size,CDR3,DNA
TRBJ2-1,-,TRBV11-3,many,CASSYSDGSYNEQFF,TGTGCCAGCAGTTATTCCGACGGCTCCTACAATGAGCAGTTCTTC
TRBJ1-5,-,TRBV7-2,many,CASSSRVQGGFVNQPQHF,TGTGCCAGCAGCTCCAGGGTGCAGGGTGGGTTCGTCAATCAGCCCCAGCATTTT
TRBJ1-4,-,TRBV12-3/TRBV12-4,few,CASIRWGSGRNEKLFF,TGTGCCAGCATTCGTTGGGGGTCGGGCCGTAATGAAAAACTGTTTTTT
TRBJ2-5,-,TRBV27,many,CASRQLTGYQETQYF,TGTGCCAGCAGACAACTAACAGGGTACCAAGAGACCCAGTACTTC
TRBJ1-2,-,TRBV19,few,CASTRGDWDYGYTF,TGTGCCAGCACCAGAGGGGATTGGGACTATGGCTACACCTTC
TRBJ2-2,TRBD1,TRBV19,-,CASSITLVGQGSPASGTGELFF,TGTGCCAGTAGTATAACCCTCGTGGGACAGGGGAGTCCGGCGTCGGGGACCGGGGAGCTGTTTTTT
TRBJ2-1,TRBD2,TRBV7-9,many,CASSSRRSGGRYNEQFF,TGTGCCAGCAGCTCCCGTCGGAGTGGCGGGAGGTACAATGAGCAGTTCTTC
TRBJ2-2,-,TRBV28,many,CASSYGTVNTGELFF,TGTGCCAGCAGTTACGGGACGGTGAACACCGGGGAGCTGTTTTTT
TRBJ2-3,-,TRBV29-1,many,CSVQDGTDTQYF,TGCAGCGTCCAAGATGGGACAGATACGCAGTATTTT
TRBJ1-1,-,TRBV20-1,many,CSASGPSKTEAFF,TGCAGTGCTTCGGGACCCTCGAAGACTGAAGCTTTCTTT
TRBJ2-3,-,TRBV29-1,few,CSVEWGPDTQYF,TGCAGCGTTGAATGGGGCCCAGATACGCAGTATTTT
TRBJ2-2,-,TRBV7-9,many,CASSPQDVNTGELFF,TGTGCCAGCAGCCCACAGGACGTGAACACCGGGGAGCTGTTTTTT
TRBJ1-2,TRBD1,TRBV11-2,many,CASSSPRTGENGYTF,TGTGCCAGCAGCTCGCCGCGGACAGGGGAAAATGGCTACACCTTC
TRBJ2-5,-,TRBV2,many,CASSEVTAETQYF,TGTGCCAGCAGTGAAGTCACAGCGGAGACCCAGTACTTC
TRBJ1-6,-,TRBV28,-,CASSFPVATYNSPLHF,TGTGCCAGCAGTTTCCCTGTAGCGACCTATAATTCACCCCTCCACTTT
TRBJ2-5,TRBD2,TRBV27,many,CASSGGTSGRQTQYF,TGTGCCAGCAGTGGCGGGACTAGCGGGAGACAGACCCAGTACTTC
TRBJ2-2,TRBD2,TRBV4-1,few,CASSQDYPLAGVTGELFF,TGCGCCAGCAGCCAAGACTACCCGCTAGCGGGAGTAACCGGGGAGCTGTTTTTT
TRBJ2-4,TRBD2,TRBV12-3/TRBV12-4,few,CASTTAGGSVQYF,TGTGCCAGCACCACAGCGGGAGGAAGCGTTCAGTACTTC
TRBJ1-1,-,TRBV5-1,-,CASSSGPGPNTEAFF,TGCGCCAGCAGCTCGGGACCGGGGCCGAACACTGAAGCTTTCTTT
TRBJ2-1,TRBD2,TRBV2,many,CASSGLAGGYNEQFF,TGTGCCAGCAGTGGACTAGCGGGAGGGTACAATGAGCAGTTCTTC
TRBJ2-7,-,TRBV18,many,CASSPGVSSEQYF,TGTGCCAGCTCACCAGGGGTATCTAGCGAGCAGTACTTC
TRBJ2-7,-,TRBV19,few,CASSIGREYEQYF,TGTGCCAGTAGTATAGGCAGGGAATACGAGCAGTACTTC
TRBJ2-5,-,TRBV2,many,CASSDRVGTETQYF,TGTGCCAGCAGTGACAGGGTTGGGACAGAGACCCAGTACTTC
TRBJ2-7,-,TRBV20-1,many,CSALSRGENSYEQYF,TGCAGTGCCCTTAGTAGGGGGGAAAACTCCTACGAGCAGTACTTC
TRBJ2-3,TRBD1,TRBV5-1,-,CASSLGGQGTDTQYF,TGCGCCAGCAGCTTGGGGGGACAGGGTACAGATACGCAGTATTTT
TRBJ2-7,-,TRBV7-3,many,CASSLAAGSSYEQYF,TGTGCCAGCAGCTTAGCCGCAGGTTCCTCCTACGAGCAGTACTTC
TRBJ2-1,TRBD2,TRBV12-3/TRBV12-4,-,CASSLRAGDRPTGTSEYNEQFF,TGTGCCAGCAGTTTACGAGCCGGAGACAGACCCACCGGGACTAGCGAGTACAATGAGCAGTTCTTC
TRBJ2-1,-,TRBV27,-,CASSPTTGYAYNEQFF,TGTGCCAGCAGTCCGACCACAGGTTACGCCTACAATGAGCAGTTCTTC
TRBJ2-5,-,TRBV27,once,CASSWAGTRETQYF,TGTGCCAGCAGTTGGGCAGGGACCCGGGAGACCCAGTACTTC
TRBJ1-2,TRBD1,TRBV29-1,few,CSVDSTGVDYGYTF,TGCAGCGTTGACTCGACAGGGGTGGATTATGGCTACACCTTC
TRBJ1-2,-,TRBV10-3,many,CAISQSRSNYGYTF,TGTGCCATCAGTCAGTCCAGGTCTAACTATGGCTACACCTTC
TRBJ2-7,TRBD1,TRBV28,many,CASMELGGTYEQYF,TGTGCCAGCATGGAGTTAGGGGGCACCTACGAGCAGTACTTC
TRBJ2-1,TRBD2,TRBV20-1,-,CSANSGRPPNEQFF,TGCAGTGCTAATAGCGGGAGGCCACCCAATGAGCAGTTCTTC
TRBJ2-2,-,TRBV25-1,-,CANSELGTGELFF,TGTGCCAACAGTGAATTGGGCACCGGGGAGCTGTTTTTT
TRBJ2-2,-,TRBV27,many,CAIRTDTGELFF,TGTGCCATCAGGACGGACACCGGGGAGCTGTTTTTT
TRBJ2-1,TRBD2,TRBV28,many,CASSLYLTSGRNYNEQFF,TGTGCCAGCAGTTTATATTTGACTAGCGGGAGGAACTACAATGAGCAGTTCTTC
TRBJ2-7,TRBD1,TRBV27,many,CASSLIGTGTGEQYF,TGTGCCAGCAGTCTAATCGGGACAGGGACGGGCGAGCAGTACTTC
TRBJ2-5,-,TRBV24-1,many,CATSDTQETQYF,TGTGCCACCAGTGACACCCAAGAGACCCAGTACTTC
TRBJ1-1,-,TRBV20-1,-,CSARDPRGRNTEAFF,TGCAGTGCTAGAGATCCGAGGGGCCGGAACACTGAAGCTTTCTTT
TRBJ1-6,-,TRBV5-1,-,CASSLQGPENSPLHF,TGCGCCAGCAGCTTGCAGGGACCGGAGAATTCACCCCTCCACTTT
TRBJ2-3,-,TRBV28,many,CASSFPGSGADTQYF,TGTGCCAGCAGTTTCCCGGGTAGCGGAGCAGATACGCAGTATTTT
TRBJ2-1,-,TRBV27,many,CASSPVDSSYNEQFF,TGTGCCAGCAGTCCCGTCGACAGCTCCTACAATGAGCAGTTCTTC
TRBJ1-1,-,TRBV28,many,CASSLNQSPNTEAFF,TGTGCCAGCAGTTTAAATCAGTCGCCGAACACTGAAGCTTTCTTT
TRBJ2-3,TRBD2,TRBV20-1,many,CSAAGVAVDTQYF,TGCAGTGCCGCGGGGGTAGCAGTAGATACGCAGTATTTT
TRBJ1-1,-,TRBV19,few,CASSLGMTVYTEAFF,TGTGCCAGTAGCCTTGGTATGACAGTTTACACTGAAGCTTTCTTT
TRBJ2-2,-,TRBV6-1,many,CASSENRGARTGELFF,TGTGCCAGCAGTGAAAACAGAGGGGCGCGCACCGGGGAGCTGTTTTTT
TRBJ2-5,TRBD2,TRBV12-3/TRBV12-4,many,CASSPPNGSGRQETQYF,TGTGCCAGCAGTCCACCCAATGGTAGCGGGAGGCAAGAGACCCAGTACTTC
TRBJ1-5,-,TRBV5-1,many,CASTEHTPQHF,TGCGCCAGCACCGAGCACACGCCCCAGCATTTT
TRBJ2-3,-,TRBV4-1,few,CASSQADRSTDTQYF,TGCGCCAGCAGCCAAGCGGACAGAAGCACAGATACGCAGTATTTT
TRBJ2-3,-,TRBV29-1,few,CSKPGLLFSSTDTQYF,TGCAGCAAACCGGGACTGCTGTTTTCTAGCACAGATACGCAGTATTTT
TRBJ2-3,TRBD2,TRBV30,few,CAWSGAGGRGGTDTQYF,TGTGCCTGGAGTGGTGCAGGCGGGAGAGGTGGCACAGATACGCAGTATTTT
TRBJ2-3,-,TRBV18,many,CASSPAQITDTQYF,TGTGCCAGCTCACCGGCGCAGATCACAGATACGCAGTATTTT
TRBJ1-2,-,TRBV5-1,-,CASSLAGPEYGYTF,TGCGCCAGCAGCTTGGCCGGTCCCGAATATGGCTACACCTTC
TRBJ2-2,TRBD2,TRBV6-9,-,CASNSNRPGGYTGELFF,TGCGCCAGCAACTCGAATCGACCGGGAGGGTACACCGGGGAGCTGTTTTTT
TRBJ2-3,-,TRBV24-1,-,CATLPHPSGTWRDTQYF,TGTGCCACCCTCCCCCACCCGTCGGGGACCTGGCGAGATACGCAGTATTTT
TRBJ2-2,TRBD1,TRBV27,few,CASSLYTGGPNTGELFF,TGTGCCAGCAGTTTATATACAGGGGGGCCGAACACCGGGGAGCTGTTTTTT
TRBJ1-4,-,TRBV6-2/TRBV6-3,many,CASSYSTHMDEKLFF,TGTGCCAGCAGTTACTCGACTCACATGGATGAAAAACTGTTTTTT
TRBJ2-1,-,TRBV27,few,CASSLSGLVRYNEQFF,TGTGCCAGCAGTTTAAGCGGGCTCGTTCGCTACAATGAGCAGTTCTTC
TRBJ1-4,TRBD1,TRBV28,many,CASSSLGQAYEKLFF,TGTGCCAGCAGTTCCCTGGGACAGGCATATGAAAAACTGTTTTTT
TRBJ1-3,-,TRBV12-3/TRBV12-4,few,CASRLRGAGNTIYF,TGTGCCAGCAGGCTGAGGGGTGCTGGAAACACCATATATTTT